The entry below describes one T cell receptor beta chain. The antigen is undetermined. This record comes from a study of identifying expanded T cells in peripheral blood. Whole-study findings and limits: Approximately 1.2 clones differed between technical replicates, versus about 16 and 19 over time.

TCRdb's table, derived via immunoSEQ multiplex PCR, lists solely in-frame clones and lacks some. This table holds 50,000 to 70,000 clones, 70% to 90% found once. CDR1 and CDR2 (germline): SGHRS, YFSETQ. V lost 4 bases to trimming and J lost 6 bases, with 14 bases between them. The CDR3 contains 13 residues. The sequence came from a person aged 18 to 70 in good health. The source material was blood. The chain recombines TRBV5-1 with TRBJ2-7; possibly TRBD1 for D (6 bases). The CDR3 DNA sequence: TGCGCCAGCAGCCCCCGGGACACTCTCGAGCAGTACTTC. Its translation is CASSPRDTLEQYF.